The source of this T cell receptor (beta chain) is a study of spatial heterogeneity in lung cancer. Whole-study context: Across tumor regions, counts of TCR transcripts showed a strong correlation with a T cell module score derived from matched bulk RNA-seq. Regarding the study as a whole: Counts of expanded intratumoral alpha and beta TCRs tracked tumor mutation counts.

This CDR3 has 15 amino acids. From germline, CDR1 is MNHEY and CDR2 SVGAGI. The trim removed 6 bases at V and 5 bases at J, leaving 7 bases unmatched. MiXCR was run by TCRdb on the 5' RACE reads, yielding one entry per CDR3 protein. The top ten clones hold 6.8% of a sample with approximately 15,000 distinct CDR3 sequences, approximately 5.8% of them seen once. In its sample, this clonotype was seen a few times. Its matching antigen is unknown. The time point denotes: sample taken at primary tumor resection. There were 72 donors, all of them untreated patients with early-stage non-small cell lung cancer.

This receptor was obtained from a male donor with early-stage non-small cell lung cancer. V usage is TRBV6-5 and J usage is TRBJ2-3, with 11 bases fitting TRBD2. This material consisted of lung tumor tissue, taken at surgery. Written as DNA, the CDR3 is TGTGCCAGCAGCCGTAGCGGGGGGGCAGGAGATACGCAGTATTTT. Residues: CASSRSGGAGDTQYF.